This T cell receptor beta chain was sequenced for a study of CXCR3-negative and CXCR3-positive naive CD8 T cells. As to this clonotype: Its antigen is unidentified.

Preparation of TRB cDNA libraries relied on 5' RACE carrying UMI labels. TCRdb reanalyzed the 5' RACE reads and collapses them to one entry per CDR3 protein, without DNA. The sample has nearly 90,000 distinct CDR3 sequences. CDR1 and CDR2 (germline): SGHRS, YFSETQ. The CDR3 spans 13 residues. Points from the study as a whole: Because surface CD5 did not distinguish the naive subsets, TCR strength was inferred from TRB CDR3 properties. Greater hydrophobicity was found in TRB CDR3s of CXCR3-positive naive cells than of CXCR3-negative naive cells.

The naive CD8+ gate required CD45RO-CCR7+CD27+CD95- phenotype. Sequenced: naive CXCR3+ CD8+ T cells from blood. The subset is: CD45RO-CCR7+CD27+CD95- naive CD8+ T cells expressing CXCR3 (TNR3+). The V and J genes are TRBV5-1 and TRBJ2-7; checking the TCRdb D call of TRBD1 is not possible without DNA. The TCR sequence derives from a human donor in good health. Some clones in this sample may be carry-over from other donors' samples. Here the CDR3 reads CASSHGGADEQYF.